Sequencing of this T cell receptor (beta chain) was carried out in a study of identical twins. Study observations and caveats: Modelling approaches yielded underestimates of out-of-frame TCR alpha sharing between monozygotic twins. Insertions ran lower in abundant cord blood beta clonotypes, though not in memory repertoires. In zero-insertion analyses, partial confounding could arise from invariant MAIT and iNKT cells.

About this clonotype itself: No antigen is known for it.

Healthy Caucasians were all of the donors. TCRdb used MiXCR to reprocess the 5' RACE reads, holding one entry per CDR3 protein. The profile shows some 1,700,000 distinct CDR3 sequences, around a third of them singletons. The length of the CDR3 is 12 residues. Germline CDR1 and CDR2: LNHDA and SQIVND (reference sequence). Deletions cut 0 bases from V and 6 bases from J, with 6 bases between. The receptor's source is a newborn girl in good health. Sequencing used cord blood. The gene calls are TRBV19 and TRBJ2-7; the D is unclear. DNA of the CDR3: TGTGCCAGTAGTATAGATCTCGGCGAGCAGTACTTC. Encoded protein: CASSIDLGEQYF. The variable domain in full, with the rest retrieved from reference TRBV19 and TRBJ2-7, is DGGITQSPKYLFRKEGQNVTLSCEQNLNHDAMYWYRQDPGQGLRLIYYSQIVNDFQKGDIAEGYSVSREKKESFPLTVTSAQKNPTAFYLCASSIDLGEQYFGPGTRLTVT.